The T cell receptor beta chain described here comes from a study of naive and memory T cell subsets. Whole-study findings and limits: Both skin biopsy types reportedly yielded TCRs, tuberculin sites far more.

This clonotype was found a few times. Its antigen remains unidentified. CDR3 size: 13 residues. Germline CDR1 SNHLY, CDR2 FYNNEI. Trimming cost V 4 bases and J 5 bases; bases outside gene matches: 5. Treatment meaning: skin biopsy from PPD injection site in Mantoux-positive individual. A UMI-containing oligonucleotide was joined by 3' ligation to the TCR cDNA template. Individuals with a positive Mantoux test gave biopsies from PPD-injected skin. Ligated cDNA underwent four rounds of PCR with nested alpha and beta constant region primers and SP2. TCRdb itself ran the UMI-ligation and nested PCR reads through MiXCR, one entry per CDR3 protein. The sample records tens of thousands of distinct CDR3 sequences, 9.5% to 11% being singletons.

The sample in question was skin, obtained from a tuberculin skin test site. The chain couples TRBV2 to TRBJ2-7, with 7 bases identical to TRBD1. The sequence came from an adult in good health. This CDR3 is CASSVDRAHEQYF. CDR3 coding DNA: TGTGCCAGCAGTGTAGACAGGGCCCACGAGCAGTACTTC.